Listed below are T cell receptor beta chains from one sample, sequenced in a study of PD-1 blockade in classical Hodgkin lymphoma. Only in-frame clones appear in the TCRdb table, and some are missing; sequencing was by immunoSEQ multiplex PCR. The sample carries roughly 81,000 clones, around nine tenths recorded once. The sample here was peripheral blood mononuclear cells (PBMCs), taken before the second cycle of nivolumab. The source is a human donor with classical Hodgkin lymphoma. Both conserved end residues are part of each CDR3. The order of the fields is D gene, J gene, V gene, CDR3 DNA, CDR3 protein. D genes are given only for firm matches.

. | TRBJ2-1 | TRBV9 | TGTGCCAGCAGCCCCAGGGAGCAGTTCTTC | CASSPREQFF
. | TRBJ2-7 | TRBV2 | TGTGCCAGCACCCCGGACAGCCACGAGCAGTACTTC | CASTPDSHEQYF
. | TRBJ2-3 | TRBV7-7 | TGTGCTAGCAGCTTGGGGCAATTAGATACGCAGTATTTT | CASSLGQLDTQYF
TRBD2 | TRBJ2-1 | TRBV30 | TGTGCCTGGAGTGTCTTTGCGGGAGACCGTCACAATGAGCAGTTCTTC | CAWSVFAGDRHNEQFF
. | TRBJ1-4 | TRBV11-2 | TGTGCCAGCAGCTTAAGGCCGGGAGCAACTAATGAAAAACTGTTTTTT | CASSLRPGATNEKLFF
TRBD2 | TRBJ2-7 | TRBV19 | TGTGCCAGTAGTACCGCCGGGGGGGCTTTTATCGACGAGCAGTACTTC | CASSTAGGAFIDEQYF
. | TRBJ1-1 | TRBV30 | TGTGCCTGGAGTGTTGGGGACACTGAAGCTTTCTTT | CAWSVGDTEAFF
. | TRBJ2-7 | TRBV4-1 | TGCGCCAGCATGGGGCCCGACAGGCTGCAGTACTTC | CASMGPDRLQYF
TRBD2 | TRBJ2-7 | TRBV11-2 | TGTGCCAGCAGGGGGACTAGCGGGAGGGGTTACGAGCAGTACTTC | CASRGTSGRGYEQYF
. | TRBJ1-1 | TRBV29-1 | TGCAGCGTTGAGCGTTGGGGAGTCACTGAAGCTTTCTTT | CSVERWGVTEAFF
. | TRBJ2-7 | TRBV7-2 | TGTGCCAGCACCCGTGGGGGGTTAAGCTACGAGCAGTACTTC | CASTRGGLSYEQYF
. | TRBJ2-7 | TRBV28 | TGTGCCAGCAGTTTCCGGGGGGCGGCCGAGCAGTACTTC | CASSFRGAAEQYF
. | TRBJ2-3 | TRBV28 | TGTGCCAGCAGCCTAAATGGACTCACAGATACGCAGTATTTT | CASSLNGLTDTQYF
TRBD2 | TRBJ2-7 | TRBV6-1 | TGTGCCAGCAGTGAAGCCACCGGGACTAGCAGCTACGAGCAGTACTTC | CASSEATGTSSYEQYF
TRBD1 | TRBJ2-1 | TRBV9 | TGTGCCAGCGGTAACAGGGGCGAAGACAATGAGCAGTTCTTC | CASGNRGEDNEQFF
TRBD2 | TRBJ2-1 | TRBV6-1 | TGTGCCAGCCTCCTGGTGGGGGGGAGGTACAATGAGCAGTTCTTC | CASLLVGGRYNEQFF
. | TRBJ1-3 | TRBV5-6 | TGTGCCAGCAGTTACGGACCCGGACCAGGAAACACCATATATTTT | CASSYGPGPGNTIYF
TRBD1 | TRBJ2-7 | TRBV30 | TGTGCCTGGAAACGGACAGGGGTCGAGCAGTACTTC | CAWKRTGVEQYF
. | TRBJ1-2 | TRBV5-1 | TGCGCCAGCAGCTGGGCCTTGCTGGACTATGGCTACACCTTC | CASSWALLDYGYTF
. | TRBJ2-1 | TRBV11-2 | TGTGCCAGCAGCTTAGTTGGGGGAGAGCAGTTCTTC | CASSLVGGEQFF
TRBD1 | TRBJ1-2 | TRBV6-1 | TGTGCCAGCAGTGAAGCGGGCAGGGGGCGCGGAGGCTACACCTTC | CASSEAGRGRGGYTF
TRBD2 | TRBJ2-3 | TRBV7-8 | TGTGCCAGCAGCTTAGACCAATCTCTAGCGGGAGGAACAGATACGCAGTATTTT | CASSLDQSLAGGTDTQYF
. | TRBJ1-5 | TRBV7-9 | TGTGCCAGCAGCTCGAATGAGTATAGCAATCAGCCCCAGCATTTT | CASSSNEYSNQPQHF
TRBD1 | TRBJ2-7 | TRBV28 | TGTGCCAGCAGTTCGGCCGGACAGGGGTCTTACGAGCAGTACTTC | CASSSAGQGSYEQYF
. | TRBJ2-6 | TRBV15 | TGTGCCACCAGCAGCCGAGCCACAGTCTCTGGGGCCAACGTCCTGACTTTC | CATSSRATVSGANVLTF
TRBD2 | TRBJ2-1 | TRBV28 | TGTGCCACGTCTAGCGGGAGTAGTCAGTCCTTCTACAATGAGCAGTTCTTC | CATSSGSSQSFYNEQFF
TRBD1 | TRBJ2-7 | TRBV29-1 | TGCAGCGTAGGACAGGGGGTGCAGTACTTC | CSVGQGVQYF
. | TRBJ1-4 | TRBV11-2 | TGTGCCAGCGTCGGCCCTCGCGCAACTAATGAAAAACTGTTTTTT | CASVGPRATNEKLFF
. | TRBJ1-5 | TRBV30 | TGTGCCTGGAGTGTACCTGGATCGAATCAGCCCCAGCATTTT | CAWSVPGSNQPQHF
. | TRBJ1-1 | TRBV4-1 | TGCGCCAGCAGCCAAGGCCTTATCTGGGGGAGCACTGAAGCTTTCTTT | CASSQGLIWGSTEAFF
TRBD1 | TRBJ1-2 | TRBV30 | TGTGCCCACGTGGGTCAGGGGGCGATCGGCTATTATGGCTACACCTTC | CAHVGQGAIGYYGYTF
TRBD2 | TRBJ2-1 | TRBV7-9 | TGTGCCAGCAGCCCCGGGACTAGCGGTGAGCAGTTCTTC | CASSPGTSGEQFF
. | TRBJ1-1 | TRBV29-1 | TGCAGCGTTGAAGATCCCCGCAGGGCTACTGAAGCTTTCTTT | CSVEDPRRATEAFF
TRBD2 | TRBJ2-7 | TRBV5-1 | TGCGCCAGCAGAGGGGGGTGGACTAGCGGGAGTAACGAGCAGTACTTC | CASRGGWTSGSNEQYF
. | TRBJ2-3 | TRBV5-6 | TGTGCCAGCAGCACAATAGGGTCAGATACGCAGTATTTT | CASSTIGSDTQYF
. | TRBJ2-5 | TRBV7-9 | TGTGCCAGCAGCCCCCCCCTGAGGACCCAGTACTTC | CASSPPLRTQYF
. | TRBJ1-5 | TRBV10-3 | TGTGCCATCAGCGGGGACGGTTTGAGGGGGGCCCAGCATTTT | CAISGDGLRGAQHF
TRBD2 | TRBJ2-2 | TRBV11-3 | TGTGCCAGCAGCGAAAGAGCGGGATACCCGACCGGGGAGCTGTTTTTT | CASSERAGYPTGELFF
. | TRBJ2-3 | TRBV27 | TGTGCCAGCAGTTCCCCAACAGATACGCAGTATTTT | CASSSPTDTQYF
. | TRBJ2-7 | TRBV28 | TGTGCCAGATACCGATTCTTCCCCTCCTACGAGCAGTACTTC | CARYRFFPSYEQYF
TRBD1 | TRBJ1-6 | TRBV28 | TGTGCCAGCAGGGAAAGCAGGGGGCAGAATTCACCCCTCCACTTT | CASRESRGQNSPLHF
. | TRBJ1-1 | TRBV6-1 | TGTGCCAGCGCCCGGGGGAACACTGAAGCTTTCTTT | CASARGNTEAFF
TRBD1 | TRBJ1-4 | TRBV9 | TGTGCCAGCAGCGCTTGGACAGGGGAGGATAGTGAAAAACTGTTTTTT | CASSAWTGEDSEKLFF
TRBD2 | TRBJ2-3 | TRBV6-1 | TGTGCCAGCAGTGGAATACAGGGAGCGGGAGAGGGAGATACGCAGTATTTT | CASSGIQGAGEGDTQYF
. | TRBJ2-3 | TRBV28 | TGTGCCAGCAGACCTTCGGGGGGCACAGATACGCAGTATTTT | CASRPSGGTDTQYF
. | TRBJ2-1 | TRBV27 | TGTGCCAGCAGTTTATATAGAGACTACAATGAGCAGTTCTTC | CASSLYRDYNEQFF
TRBD2 | TRBJ2-1 | TRBV5-1 | TGCGCCAGCAGTCCTAGCGGGAGTTCGGTCCAGTTCTTC | CASSPSGSSVQFF
. | TRBJ2-7 | TRBV10-1 | TGCGCCAGCAGTGAGCAGGGTCAGGCGCAGTACTTC | CASSEQGQAQYF
TRBD2 | TRBJ2-1 | TRBV7-2 | TGTGCCAGCAGCCCCCGACTAGCCGGGAATGAGCAGTTCTTC | CASSPRLAGNEQFF
. | TRBJ2-1 | TRBV21-1 | TGTGCCAGCAGCATTGGACTAGCGGGCGAGCAGTTCTTC | CASSIGLAGEQFF
. | TRBJ1-1 | TRBV9 | TGTGCCAGCAGCGAGGGGGACACGGACACTCATGAAGCTTTCTTT | CASSEGDTDTHEAFF
. | TRBJ1-3 | TRBV4-1 | TGCGCCAGCAGCCAGGGGAACACCATATATTTT | CASSQGNTIYF
. | TRBJ1-1 | TRBV6-1 | TGTGCCAGCAGTGCGGGGGGACGGAGGGGAACTTTCTTT | CASSAGGRRGTFF
TRBD1 | TRBJ2-7 | TRBV27 | TGTGCCAGCTCGACAGGGGCCTTGACCTACGAGCAGTACTTC | CASSTGALTYEQYF
. | TRBJ1-4 | TRBV4-1 | TGCGCCAGCAGCCAAGGAGGAGCAACAAATGAAAAACTGTTTTTT | CASSQGGATNEKLFF
. | TRBJ2-2 | TRBV5-6 | TGTGCCAGCAGCGGGGGACGGCCCGGCGGGGAGCTGTTTTTT | CASSGGRPGGELFF